Here is one T cell receptor (beta chain) with its context. The data were obtained in a study of cytomegalovirus exposure and HLA in healthy donors. Looked up from germline, CDR1 is SGHAT and CDR2 is FQNNGV. CDR3 size: 14 residues. V lost 4 bases and J lost 1, with 10 bases in between. PCR involved 60 Vbeta and 13 Jbeta primers. Profiled with immunoSEQ multiplex PCR; TCRdb holds only in-frame clones, not every one. This sample yields around 150,000 clones, of which roughly 84% are seen a single time; about 6.8% belongs to the top ten. V is TRBV11-2 and J is TRBJ2-5; maybe TRBD1 (5 bases). Sequencing was done on a sample of PBMCs. The origin of this receptor is a man aged 45-65 years in good health and CMV-seropositive. CDR3 nucleotide sequence: TGTGCCAGCAGCTCGGACATTCGCCAAGAGACCCAGTACTTC. Translation: CASSSDIRQETQYF.